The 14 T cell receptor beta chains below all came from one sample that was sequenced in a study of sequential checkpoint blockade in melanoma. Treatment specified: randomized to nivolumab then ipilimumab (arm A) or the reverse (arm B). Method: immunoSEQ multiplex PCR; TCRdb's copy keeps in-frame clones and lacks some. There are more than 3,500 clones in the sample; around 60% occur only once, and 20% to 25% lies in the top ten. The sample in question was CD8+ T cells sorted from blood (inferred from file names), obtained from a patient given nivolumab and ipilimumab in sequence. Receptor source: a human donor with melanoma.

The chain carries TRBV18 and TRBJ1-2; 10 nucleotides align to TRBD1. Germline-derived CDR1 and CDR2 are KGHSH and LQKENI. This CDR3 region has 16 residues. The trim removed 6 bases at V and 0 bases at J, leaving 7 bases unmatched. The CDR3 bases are TGTGCCAGCTCGCCGACAGGGGGCCTAGCTAACTATGGCTACACCTTC. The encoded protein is CASSPTGGLANYGYTF.

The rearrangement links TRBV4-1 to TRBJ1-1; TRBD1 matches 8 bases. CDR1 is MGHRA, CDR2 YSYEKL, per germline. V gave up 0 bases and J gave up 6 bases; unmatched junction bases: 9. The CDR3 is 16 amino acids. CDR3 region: CASSQDPAGGGSEAFF. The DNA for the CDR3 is TGCGCCAGCAGCCAAGATCCAGCAGGGGGCGGCTCTGAAGCTTTCTTT.

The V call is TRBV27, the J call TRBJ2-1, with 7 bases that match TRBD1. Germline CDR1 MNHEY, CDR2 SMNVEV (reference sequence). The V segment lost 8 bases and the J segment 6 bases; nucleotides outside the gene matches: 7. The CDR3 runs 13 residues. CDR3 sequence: CASGTNRGNEQFF. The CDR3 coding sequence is TGTGCCAGCGGAACCAACAGGGGCAATGAGCAGTTCTTC.

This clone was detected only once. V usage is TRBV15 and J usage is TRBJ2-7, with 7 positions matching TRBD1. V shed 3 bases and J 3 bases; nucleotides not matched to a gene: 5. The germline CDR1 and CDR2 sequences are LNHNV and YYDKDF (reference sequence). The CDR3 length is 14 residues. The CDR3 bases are TGTGCCACCAGCAGGGGGGCAGGGGGCTACGAGCAGTACTTC. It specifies CATSRGAGGYEQYF.

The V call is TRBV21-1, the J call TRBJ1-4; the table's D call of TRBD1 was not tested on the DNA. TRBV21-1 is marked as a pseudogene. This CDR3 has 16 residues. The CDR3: CASSKDLTGANEKLFF. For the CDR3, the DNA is TGTGCCAGCAGCAAGGATCTGACAGGGGCTAATGAAAAACTGTTTTTT.

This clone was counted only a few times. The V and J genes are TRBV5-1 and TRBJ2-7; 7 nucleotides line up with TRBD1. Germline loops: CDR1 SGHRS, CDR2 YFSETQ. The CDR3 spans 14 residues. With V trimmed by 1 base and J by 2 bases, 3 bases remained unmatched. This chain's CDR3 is CASSLIQGPYEQYF. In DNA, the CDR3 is TGCGCCAGCAGCTTGATACAGGGGCCCTACGAGCAGTACTTC.

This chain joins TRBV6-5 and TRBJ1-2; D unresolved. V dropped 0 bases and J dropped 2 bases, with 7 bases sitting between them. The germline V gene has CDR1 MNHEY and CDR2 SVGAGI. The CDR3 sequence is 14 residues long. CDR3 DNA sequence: TGTGCCAGCAGTTACTCGACTTCGAACTATGGCTACACCTTC. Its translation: CASSYSTSNYGYTF.

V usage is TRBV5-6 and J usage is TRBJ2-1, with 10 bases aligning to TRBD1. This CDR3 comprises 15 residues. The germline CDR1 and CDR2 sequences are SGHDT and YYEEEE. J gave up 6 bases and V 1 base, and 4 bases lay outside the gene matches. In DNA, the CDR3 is TGTGCCAGCAGCTTGCCCGGGACAGGGGTCAATGAGCAGTTCTTC. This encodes CASSLPGTGVNEQFF.

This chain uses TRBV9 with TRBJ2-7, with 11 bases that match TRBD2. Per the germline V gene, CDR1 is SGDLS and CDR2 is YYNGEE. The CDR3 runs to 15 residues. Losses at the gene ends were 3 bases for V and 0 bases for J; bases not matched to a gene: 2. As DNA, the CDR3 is TGTGCCAGCAGCGGTAGCGGGGGGGCCTCCTACGAGCAGTACTTC. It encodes CASSGSGGASYEQYF.

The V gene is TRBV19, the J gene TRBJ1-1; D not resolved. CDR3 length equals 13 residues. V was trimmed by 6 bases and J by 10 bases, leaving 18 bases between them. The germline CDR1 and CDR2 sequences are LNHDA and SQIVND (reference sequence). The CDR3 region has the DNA TGTGCCAGTAGCTACTCCACCGGACTGGGAGCTTTCTTT. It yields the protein CASSYSTGLGAFF.

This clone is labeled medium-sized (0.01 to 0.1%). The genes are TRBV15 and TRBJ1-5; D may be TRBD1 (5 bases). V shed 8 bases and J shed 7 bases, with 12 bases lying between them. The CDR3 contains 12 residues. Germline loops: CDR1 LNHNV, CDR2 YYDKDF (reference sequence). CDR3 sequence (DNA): TGTGCCACCGGGGCAGGGATGCAGCCCCAGCATTTT. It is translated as CATGAGMQPQHF.

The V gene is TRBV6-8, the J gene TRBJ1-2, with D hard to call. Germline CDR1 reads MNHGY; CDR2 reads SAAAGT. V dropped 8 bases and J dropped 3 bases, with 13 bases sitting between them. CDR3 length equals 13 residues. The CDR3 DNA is TGTGCCAGCGACCACGGGAGGGACTATGGCTACACCTTC. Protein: CASDHGRDYGYTF.

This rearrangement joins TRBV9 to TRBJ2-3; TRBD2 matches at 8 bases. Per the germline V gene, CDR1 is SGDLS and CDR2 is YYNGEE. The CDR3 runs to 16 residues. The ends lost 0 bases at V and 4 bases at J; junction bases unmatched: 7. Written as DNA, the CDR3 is TGTGCCAGCAGCGTAGGGCCGGGGGGGCGTCCAGATACGCAGTATTTT. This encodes CASSVGPGGRPDTQYF.

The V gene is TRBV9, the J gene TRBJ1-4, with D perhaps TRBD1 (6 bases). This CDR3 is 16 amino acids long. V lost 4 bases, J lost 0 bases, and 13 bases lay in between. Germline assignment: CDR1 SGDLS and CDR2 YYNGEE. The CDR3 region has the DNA TGTGCCAGCAGCTCCGGACAGACCACAACTAATGAAAAACTGTTTTTT. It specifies CASSSGQTTTNEKLFF. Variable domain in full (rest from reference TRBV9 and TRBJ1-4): DSGVTQTPKHLITATGQRVTLRCSPRSGDLSVYWYQQSLDQGLQFLIQYYNGEERAKGNILERFSAQQFPDLHSELNLSSLELGDSALYFCASSSGQTTTNEKLFFGSGTQLSVL.